These T cell receptor beta chains were read from a single sample in a study of blood T cell repertoires in COVID-19. Sequencing used immunoSEQ multiplex PCR; TCRdb keeps in-frame clones, though not all of them. The table records roughly 150,000 clones, about nine tenths of them present only once. The sequencing input was PBMCs or T cells enriched from blood (not recorded which). These receptors were collected from a woman aged 40 to 50 who had been exposed to COVID-19. The CDR3 runs from the conserved cysteine through the conserved F or W. A D gene is named only where the DNA matches it firmly. Not all rows give a size; the values are once, few, many and, for expanded clones, a class.

TRBD1,TRBJ1-3,13,TRBV12-3/TRBV12-4,NA,TGTGCCAGCAGGCAGGGGGCTGGAAACACCATATATTTT,CASRQGAGNTIYF
NA,TRBJ2-6,18,TRBV9,NA,TGTGCCAGCAGCGTAGTGGCAGGGATACTTTCGGGGGCCAACGTCCTGACTTTC,CASSVVAGILSGANVLTF
TRBD1,TRBJ2-5,14,TRBV15,NA,TGTGCCACCAGCAGACGGGACAGAAAAGAGACCCAGTACTTC,CATSRRDRKETQYF
NA,TRBJ2-3,16,TRBV27,NA,TGTGCCAGCAGTTCGCCACTACGGGGGACCACAGATACGCAGTATTTT,CASSSPLRGTTDTQYF
NA,TRBJ1-3,15,TRBV27,NA,TGTGCCAGCAGTTTATCAGTCCTATCTGGAAACACCATATATTTT,CASSLSVLSGNTIYF
TRBD1,TRBJ1-2,16,TRBV7-8,once,TGTGCCAGCAGCTTAGAGGGGGACAGGGTGAGGGAGGGCTACACCTTC,CASSLEGDRVREGYTF
TRBD1,TRBJ1-2,16,TRBV28,NA,TGTGCCAGCAGTTTAGGGACAGGGATCAATTTAAGGGGCTACACCTTC,CASSLGTGINLRGYTF
TRBD2,TRBJ2-7,16,TRBV11-2,few,TGTGCCAGCAGCTTGGCAGCCGGGACTAGCGCCTACGAGCAGTACTTC,CASSLAAGTSAYEQYF
NA,TRBJ1-4,15,TRBV5-1,once,TGCGCCAGCAGCCCCCGGGAGGGCACTAATGAAAAACTGTTTTTT,CASSPREGTNEKLFF
NA,TRBJ1-2,17,TRBV11-2,NA,TGTGCCAGCAGCTTAGACCCCATGTCCGGGGCTAACTATGGCTACACCTTC,CASSLDPMSGANYGYTF
NA,TRBJ1-2,16,TRBV7-2,NA,TGTGCCAGCAGCTTAGATGCGCAGGGCCTTAACTATGGCTACACCTTC,CASSLDAQGLNYGYTF
TRBD2,TRBJ2-1,16,TRBV20-1,NA,TGCAGTGCTAGTTATGGTAGCGGGGGAACCTACAATGAGCAGTTCTTC,CSASYGSGGTYNEQFF
TRBD1,TRBJ1-2,13,TRBV5-1,NA,TGCGCCAGCAGCTTGGAGACAGGGGTTGGCTACACCTTC,CASSLETGVGYTF
NA,TRBJ1-3,17,TRBV2,NA,TGTGCCAGCAGTGAAGCGGGGGGACGGTACTCTGGAAACACCATATATTTT,CASSEAGGRYSGNTIYF
NA,TRBJ1-3,13,TRBV28,NA,TGTGCCAGCAGTCCACAGGCTGGAAACACCATATATTTT,CASSPQAGNTIYF
NA,TRBJ2-6,16,TRBV5-1,NA,TGCGCCAGCAGCTTGGAATCAGGCTCTGGGGCCAACGTCCTGACTTTC,CASSLESGSGANVLTF
NA,TRBJ1-2,18,TRBV29-1,NA,TGCAGCGTTGAAGAAATAGTACAGGTGAGAAGAACGGGCTATGGCTACACCTTC,CSVEEIVQVRRTGYGYTF
TRBD1,TRBJ1-1,16,TRBV5-6,NA,TGTGCCAGCAGCTTGGTGGGACAGGGGTTGGGCACTGAAGCTTTCTTT,CASSLVGQGLGTEAFF
TRBD1,TRBJ1-5,15,TRBV4-1,few,TGCGCCAGCAGCCAAGATGGGACAGGGTATCAGCCCCAGCATTTT,CASSQDGTGYQPQHF
NA,TRBJ2-7,16,TRBV3-1/TRBV3-2,NA,TGTGCCAGCAGCCAGCTAAGGTATCAGGTCCCCTACGAGCAGTACTTC,CASSQLRYQVPYEQYF
TRBD2,TRBJ2-1,16,TRBV11-2,NA,TGTGCCAGCAGCTTAGCGGGACTAGCGACTTACAATGAGCAGTTCTTC,CASSLAGLATYNEQFF
NA,TRBJ1-6,16,TRBV5-1,NA,TGCGCCAGCAGCTTGCTGGCAGCCAAGGGGAATTCACCCCTCCACTTT,CASSLLAAKGNSPLHF
TRBD1,TRBJ1-1,14,TRBV6-5,NA,TGTGCCAGCAGGGTGACAGGGGTGAACACTGAAGCTTTCTTT,CASRVTGVNTEAFF
TRBD1,TRBJ1-2,15,TRBV24-1,NA,TGTGCCACCAGTGACGCCGGGACAGGGAATGAAGGCTACACCTTC,CATSDAGTGNEGYTF
TRBD2,TRBJ2-1,16,TRBV27,NA,TGTGCCAGCAGTCTAGAGGGACTAGCGGCCTACAATGAGCAGTTCTTC,CASSLEGLAAYNEQFF
NA,TRBJ1-5,13,TRBV12-3/TRBV12-4,once,TGTGCCAGCCAGCCAGGCAGGGATCAGCCCCAGCATTTT,CASQPGRDQPQHF
NA,TRBJ1-2,14,TRBV28,NA,TGTGCCAGCCGCATCCCGGAGGCCTACTATGGCTACACCTTC,CASRIPEAYYGYTF
TRBD1,TRBJ1-3,16,TRBV19,NA,TGTGCCAGTAGTAGCCGGGACAGGGGGCTCGGAAACACCATATATTTT,CASSSRDRGLGNTIYF
NA,TRBJ1-6,13,TRBV19,NA,TGTGCCAGTAGTATAAGGGAGGGACGGGACCTCCACTTT,CASSIREGRDLHF
NA,TRBJ1-1,16,TRBV19,NA,TGTGCCAGTACGAGAGGGCAGCCGGTGATGAACACTGAAGCTTTCTTT,CASTRGQPVMNTEAFF
TRBD1,TRBJ2-7,13,TRBV10-3,NA,TGTGCCATCAGTGTACAGGGGTCGCGCGAGCAGTACTTC,CAISVQGSREQYF
NA,TRBJ1-1,16,TRBV3-1/TRBV3-2,NA,TGTGCCAGCAGCCAAGATCTATTGTGGTCAAACACTGAAGCTTTCTTT,CASSQDLLWSNTEAFF
NA,TRBJ2-7,15,TRBV28,NA,TGTGCCAGCAGTTTATGGGGGCAGGGGAGCGGCGAGCAGTACTTC,CASSLWGQGSGEQYF
NA,TRBJ2-5,15,TRBV7-2,NA,TGTGCCAGCAGCTATAGTCCAGGCACCCAAGAGACCCAGTACTTC,CASSYSPGTQETQYF
NA,TRBJ1-1,13,TRBV27,NA,TGTGCCAGCAGTTTCCGGGAGAACACTGAAGCTTTCTTT,CASSFRENTEAFF
NA,TRBJ1-2,15,TRBV14,NA,TGTGCCAGCAGCCAATTGGCGGGAGGGGGCTATGGCTACACCTTC,CASSQLAGGGYGYTF
TRBD1,TRBJ1-1,16,TRBV5-6,NA,TGTGCCAGCAGCCTGGGGAGACAGGGGACGAACACTGAAGCTTTCTTT,CASSLGRQGTNTEAFF
NA,TRBJ2-7,16,TRBV25-1,NA,TGTGCCAGCAGTGCCGAGGCAAGCGAAGTGGTCTACGAGCAGTACTTC,CASSAEASEVVYEQYF
TRBD2,TRBJ2-3,14,TRBV29-1,NA,TGCAGCGCCGAAGGGGCGGGAGTCACAGATACGCAGTATTTT,CSAEGAGVTDTQYF
TRBD2,TRBJ2-3,14,TRBV11-2,NA,TGTGCCAGCAGCTGGACTAGCGACACAGATACGCAGTATTTT,CASSWTSDTDTQYF
TRBD2,TRBJ2-1,14,TRBV28,NA,TGTGCCAGCAGGATAAGCGGGGGTTACAATGAGCAGTTCTTC,CASRISGGYNEQFF
TRBD1,TRBJ1-2,15,TRBV29-1,NA,TGCAGCGACCAGAAAGGACAGGGAGTTTTCTATGGCTACACCTTC,CSDQKGQGVFYGYTF
TRBD2,TRBJ2-7,13,TRBV2,NA,TGTGCCACCGGACTAGCGGGATACCGCGAGCAGTACTTC,CATGLAGYREQYF
TRBD1,TRBJ1-5,15,TRBV9,NA,TGTGCCAGCAGCGTATCCGGACAGGGAAATCAGCCCCAGCATTTT,CASSVSGQGNQPQHF
TRBD2,TRBJ2-5,16,TRBV5-1,NA,TGCGCCAGCAGCTTGAGGACTAGCGGGGTCCAAGAGACCCAGTACTTC,CASSLRTSGVQETQYF
NA,TRBJ1-2,15,TRBV6-2/TRBV6-3,NA,TGTGCCAGCAGTTCCGGGACACCATCTAACTATGGCTACACCTTC,CASSSGTPSNYGYTF
TRBD1,TRBJ1-5,18,TRBV19,NA,TGTGCCAGCCGGATCACGATACGACAGGGGGCGAGCAATCAGCCCCAGCATTTT,CASRITIRQGASNQPQHF
TRBD1,TRBJ1-4,15,TRBV28,NA,TGTGCCAGCAGTTTAGACAGGGGGTTTAATGAAAAACTGTTTTTT,CASSLDRGFNEKLFF
TRBD1,TRBJ2-2,16,TRBV5-6,NA,TGTGCCAGCAGCTTGGTCCCCGGACAGGATACCGGGGAGCTGTTTTTT,CASSLVPGQDTGELFF
NA,TRBJ1-4,15,TRBV7-8,NA,TGTGCCAGCAGCTTAGCAGGCGGTTTGGGTGAAAAACTGTTTTTT,CASSLAGGLGEKLFF
TRBD1,TRBJ1-1,15,TRBV7-2,NA,TGTGCCAGCAGCCCGCGACAGGGTGCGCGGACTGAAGCTTTCTTT,CASSPRQGARTEAFF
TRBD1,TRBJ1-1,15,TRBV10-2,NA,TGCGCCAGCAGTGATAGACAGGGGGCACGCTCTGAAGCTTTCTTT,CASSDRQGARSEAFF